A selection of T cell receptor beta chains follows, all from one sample in a study of patients and donors after allogeneic stem cell transplantation. A single record per CDR3 protein comes from TCRdb applying MiXCR to the RT-PCR reads. Of about 960,000 distinct CDR3 sequences detected, roughly 17% appear once; the ten largest clones hold 5% to 6.5%. Sequencing was carried out using blood, either unsorted or a sorted T cell fraction (not recorded which). These receptor sequences come from a human donor who was either an allogeneic HSCT recipient or a stem cell or donor lymphocyte infusion donor (not recorded which). It is not recorded whose cells these are; they may come from a transplant donor. Both conserved end residues are part of each CDR3.

V	CDR3
TRBV12-3/TRBV12-4	CASSDRGHVFYEQYF
TRBV12-3/TRBV12-4	CASSLASGRQYF
TRBV29-1	CSVNTNQGVQTQYF
TRBV9	CASSVGEGKTGELFF
TRBV5-5	CASSLVVGAGGEQYF
TRBV6-1	CASTRTGRINEQFF
TRBV4-3	CASSQADRDHEQYF
TRBV12-3/TRBV12-4	CASSSRAGQGEIGANVLTF
TRBV15	CATSRVRGAKLSPLHF
TRBV4-1	CASSQDEKSPTGYTF
TRBV27	CASTGTGGYEQYF
TRBV3-1	CATQTGGDYEQYF
TRBV29-1	CSVGRWGSVTEAFF
TRBV28	CASIDRGPSYEQYF
TRBV6-4	CASSETSGGALDSIQYF
TRBV6-2/TRBV6-3	CASSSSSNTQYF
TRBV10-3	CAISESLTLNTEAFF
TRBV3-1	CASSQELALAGGNEQFF
TRBV5-8	CASSLAGRVSTDTQYF
TRBV20-1	CSARDGGASNIQYF
TRBV6-1	CASTDRQGSTYEQYF
TRBV4-2	CASSQGQLRETQYF
TRBV15	CATSRDLSTALPGTIYF
TRBV20-1	CSARVPGQGLGGYTF
TRBV12-3/TRBV12-4	CASSKRGRTDTQYF
TRBV11-2	CASSFPAGGYKTSYNEQFF
TRBV12-5	CASGLADGETQYF
TRBV30	CAWTLRGGQPQHF
TRBV6-1	CASSDRGRTQETQYF
TRBV9	CASSQGTSSRYTQYF
TRBV10-3	CAISDWRAGYGNTIYF
TRBV19	CASSPEGARNTEAFF
TRBV5-1	CASSGGQGKGSPLHF
TRBV20-1	CSARDLLAGEAYNEQFF
TRBV2	CASSLGRFLPQHF
TRBV11-1	CASSLVGLAVPPRYTGELFF
TRBV20-1	CSVPMRGENTEAFF
TRBV4-3	CASSQAPETQYF
TRBV10-3	CAISAGQKNTEAFF
TRBV4-2	CASSQAWETSGSGELFF
TRBV5-1	CASSDSGQGANYGYTF
TRBV20-1	CSARDTTSGSEQYF
TRBV6-1	CASRHIGTSGSSYNEQFF
TRBV2	CASSEGASSYNEQFF
TRBV5-1	CASTDFLLGDTQYF
TRBV4-1	CASSQDLTGSGNTIYF
TRBV10-3	CASGRAGNYGYTF
TRBV20-1	CSARLRAGGPDTQYF
TRBV7-2	CASSLAPRATGELFF
TRBV12-3/TRBV12-4	CASSPRIDRGNTIYF
TRBV7-9	CASSLGRGPLELFF
TRBV12-3/TRBV12-4	CASSPRDSQNSPLHF
TRBV29-1	CSVEDRGDGSPDTQYF